The next 32 T cell receptor beta chains were all read from a single sample in a study of T cell changes during pregnancy in multiple sclerosis. Profiling relied on immunoSEQ multiplex PCR, and the TCRdb table lists in-frame clones only, not all of them. The sample records approximately 59,000 clones, approximately 90% being singletons. The sample here was peripheral blood, taken in the third trimester of pregnancy. The receptors come from a female donor in good health, enrolled as a control in a pregnancy study.

The chain couples TRBV20-1 to TRBJ1-3; D is uncertain. V was shortened by 6 bases and J by 3 bases, with 6 bases between the two germline ends. CDR3 length: 11 amino acids. The germline CDR1 and CDR2 sequences are DFQATT and SNEGSKA (reference sequence). The CDR3 spells CSALLGNTIYF. The CDR3 DNA follows: TGCAGTGCCCTACTTGGAAACACCATATATTTT.

This clone was detected once. The rearrangement joins TRBV9 to TRBJ1-2, with D possibly matching TRBD1 (6 bases). V lost 0 bases and J lost 4, with 13 bases in between. The CDR3 sequence is 15 residues long. The germline V gene has CDR1 SGDLS and CDR2 YYNGEE. The CDR3 is CASSVGGGYGYGYTF. In nucleotides, the CDR3 is TGTGCCAGCAGCGTAGGAGGGGGATACGGCTATGGCTACACCTTC.

The rearrangement joins TRBV7-3 to TRBJ2-7, with D tentatively TRBD1 (6 bases). Germline assignment: CDR1 SGHTA and CDR2 FQGTGA. With 4 bases removed from V and 8 bases from J, the gap between germline ends came to 12 bases. CDR3 length: 12 amino acids. The CDR3 protein is CASSSQGSKQYF. The DNA of the CDR3 is TGTGCCAGCAGCTCACAGGGTTCGAAGCAGTACTTC.

V and J are TRBV11-3 and TRBJ2-7, with TRBD1 matching 7 bases. The germline CDR1 and CDR2 sequences are SGHNT and YENEEA. Losses at the gene ends were 5 bases for V and 5 bases for J; bases not matched to a gene: 3. This CDR3 region has 12 residues. The CDR3 DNA follows: TGTGCCAGCAGCCCAGGGGGAAACGAGCAGTACTTC. Amino acid sequence: CASSPGGNEQYF.

CDR3 sequence (DNA): TGTGCCAGCAGCGTAGCGGACAGGGGGTACGAGCAGTACTTC. Translated, it gives CASSVADRGYEQYF. The V call is TRBV9, the J call TRBJ2-7; 10 bases line up with TRBD1. The CDR3 extends over 14 amino acids. CDR1 and CDR2 (germline): SGDLS, YYNGEE. The J segment lost 4 bases and the V segment lost 0 bases, leaving 1 base of the junction unmatched.

For the CDR3, the DNA is TGTGCCAGCAGTGGGGAGAGACTAGCTGGAGAGACCCAGTACTTC. Translating gives CASSGERLAGETQYF. V and J are TRBV2 and TRBJ2-5; 7 positions agree with TRBD2. Germline CDR1 reads SNHLY; CDR2 reads FYNNEI. CDR3 size: 15 residues. J was trimmed by 4 bases and V by 4 bases; bases with no gene match: 9.

The V and J genes are TRBV7-2 and TRBJ1-2; D remains unclear. V gave up 6 bases and J gave up 0 bases, with 14 bases separating them. The CDR3 runs 15 residues. In germline, CDR1 is SGHTA, CDR2 FQGNSA. For the CDR3, the DNA is TGTGCCAGCAGATCTAGCCGTGTAACTAACTATGGCTACACCTTC. Translated: CASRSSRVTNYGYTF.

The chain combines TRBV11-2 with TRBJ2-3; 10 positions match TRBD1. Germline loops: CDR1 SGHAT, CDR2 FQNNGV. The CDR3 totals 18 residues. Trimming cost V 0 bases and J 3 bases; bases outside gene matches: 9. The CDR3 reads CASSLDFEGQGETDTQYF. CDR3 sequence (DNA): TGTGCCAGCAGCTTAGATTTTGAAGGACAGGGGGAAACAGATACGCAGTATTTT.

This clone came up a few times. The chain uses TRBV19 and TRBJ1-1; 8 bases fit TRBD1. The CDR3 contains 14 residues. Trimming removed 3 bases from V and 6 bases from J; junction bases left unmatched: 6. Germline CDR1 is LNHDA and CDR2 is SQIVND (reference sequence). The CDR3 nucleotides are TGTGCCAGTAGTATCGTGCAGGGGGCCTCTGAAGCTTTCTTT. This translates into CASSIVQGASEAFF.

CDR3 in amino acids: CASSFSRGDEQYF. In DNA form, the CDR3 reads TGTGCCAGTAGTTTTTCGCGCGGGGACGAGCAGTACTTC. V usage is TRBV19 and J usage is TRBJ2-7, with D maybe TRBD2 (6 bases). The germline CDR1 and CDR2 sequences are LNHDA and SQIVND (reference sequence). The CDR3 loop spans 13 amino acids. The germline V and J ends were trimmed by 5 bases and 5 bases, with 13 bases remaining between them.

CDR3 in amino acids: CASSLGQGASPLHF. CDR3 sequence (DNA): TGTGCCAGCAGTCTCGGACAGGGGGCTTCACCCCTCCACTTT. The gene calls are TRBV27 and TRBJ1-6, with TRBD1 matching over 11 bases. The V gene end was trimmed by 5 bases and the J gene end by 9 bases; junction bases not matched to a gene: 3. The V gene's germline CDR1 is MNHEY and CDR2 SMNVEV (reference sequence). CDR3 length: 14 amino acids.

This chain links TRBV5-1 with TRBJ2-2; tentative D call: TRBD1 (6 bases). Per the germline V gene, CDR1 is SGHRS and CDR2 is YFSETQ. CDR3 length equals 12 residues. V was cut by 4 bases and J by 6 bases, with 7 bases left in between. As DNA, the CDR3 is TGCGCCAGCAGCGAGGGGGCCGGGGAGCTGTTTTTT. This sequence encodes CASSEGAGELFF.

V gene TRBV25-1 combines with J gene TRBJ2-1, with a weak D call TRBD2 (6 bases). The ends were cut back, 6 bases at V and 0 bases at J, with 18 bases in the middle. The CDR3 is 17 residues long. CDR1 and CDR2 from the germline V gene are MGHDK and SYGVNS. CDR3 residues: CASSGREGKSSYNEQFF. Written as DNA, the CDR3 is TGTGCCAGCAGCGGGAGAGAGGGTAAGAGCTCCTACAATGAGCAGTTCTTC.

About this clone itself: A far larger clone is one nucleotide away, so this likely arose from a read error. This chain links TRBV6-5 with TRBJ1-1; D perhaps matches TRBD1 (6 bases). Germline lookup yields CDR1 MNHEY and CDR2 SVGAGI. This CDR3 spans 13 amino acids. Trimming removed 6 bases at V and 3 bases at J, with 11 bases between. CDR3 nucleotides: TGTGCCAGCAGCCCCCCAGGGGACACTGAAGCTTTCTTT. Residues: CASSPPGDTEAFF.

V is TRBV7-9 and J is TRBJ1-1; the D is unclear. V was pared by 6 bases and J by 1 base, with 9 bases between. Germline V lookup: CDR1 SEHNR, CDR2 FQNEAQ (reference sequence). This CDR3 spans 13 amino acids. CDR3 nucleotide sequence: TGTGCCAGCAGGAGAGCCTCGAACACTGAAGCTTTCTTT. Translating gives CASRRASNTEAFF.

The rearrangement uses TRBV7-9 and TRBJ2-7, with 7 positions matching TRBD1. The length of the CDR3 is 15 residues. Trimming took 8 bases from V and 0 from J; bases not matched to a gene: 10. Germline assignment: CDR1 SEHNR and CDR2 FQNEAQ (reference sequence). Here the CDR3 DNA reads TGTGCCAGCGAGCCGGGACAGCCAATCTCCTACGAGCAGTACTTC. Amino acid sequence: CASEPGQPISYEQYF.

The CDR3 sequence is CASSPGQRTTGGEKLFF. The CDR3 coding sequence is TGTGCCAGCTCACCAGGGCAGCGCACCACCGGAGGGGAAAAACTGTTTTTT. The chain has TRBV18 and TRBJ1-4; no clear D. The CDR3 contains 17 residues. The germline CDR1 and CDR2 sequences are KGHSH and LQKENI. V was cut by 2 bases and J by 8 bases, with 21 bases left in between.

The chain joins TRBV7-2 to TRBJ1-1, with a tentative D call TRBD1 (5 bases). Germline CDR1 reads SGHTA; CDR2 reads FQGNSA. The CDR3 has 14 amino acids. The V end was cut by 4 bases, the J end by 1 base, with 10 bases between. The CDR3 DNA reads as TGTGCCAGCAGCTCACTGGGGCGGAACACTGAAGCTTTCTTT. It is translated as CASSSLGRNTEAFF.

The J gene is TRBJ2-7, the V gene TRBV19; tentative D call: TRBD2 (5 bases). This CDR3 is built from 17 residues. CDR1 is LNHDA and CDR2 is SQIVND in the germline V gene (reference sequence). Trimming shortened V by 5 bases and J by 3 bases, and 23 bases separated the two germline ends. The DNA of the CDR3 is TGTGCCAGTAGTGAAGGAGGCGGCGGTTTAAGAGGCTACGAGCAGTACTTC. Its translation is CASSEGGGGLRGYEQYF.

The chain recombines TRBV5-5 with TRBJ1-2; D is perhaps TRBD1 (6 bases). Per the germline V gene, CDR1 is SGHKS and CDR2 is YYEKEE (reference sequence). Trimming left V 0 bases short and J 4 bases short, with 13 bases between. This CDR3 spans 15 amino acids. In nucleotides, the CDR3 is TGTGCCAGCAGCTTGGGGGGGCCTGGTGTCTATGGCTACACCTTC. It translates to CASSLGGPGVYGYTF.

The chain uses TRBV29-1 and TRBJ1-1; 8 bases match TRBD1. The V gene end was trimmed by 4 bases and the J gene end by 4 bases; junction bases not matched to a gene: 8. CDR1 SQVTM and CDR2 ANQGSEA come from the germline V gene. This CDR3 is 14 amino acids long. DNA of the CDR3: TGCAGCGTTGCCGGACAGGGAGGGGGCACTGAAGCTTTCTTT. Amino acid sequence: CSVAGQGGGTEAFF.

The gene calls are TRBV11-2 and TRBJ1-1, with D tentatively TRBD1 (6 bases). V shed 4 bases and J shed 1 base, with 16 bases lying between them. This CDR3 region has 16 residues. Germline V lookup: CDR1 SGHAT, CDR2 FQNNGV. CDR3 protein: CASSSDREGGNTEAFF. CDR3 coding DNA: TGTGCCAGCAGCTCCGACCGTGAAGGGGGGAACACTGAAGCTTTCTTT. The entire variable domain, with the rest obtained from reference TRBV11-2 and TRBJ1-1, is as follows: EAGVAQSPRYKIIEKRQSVAFWCNPISGHATLYWYQQILGQGPKLLIQFQNNGVVDDSQLPKDRFSAERLKGVDSTLKIQPAKLEDSAVYLCASSSDREGGNTEAFFGQGTRLTVV.

With respect to this clone: A junction boundary mismatches the germline segment, possibly from a read error. The chain uses TRBV5-6 and TRBJ1-3; D unclear. Germline lookup yields CDR1 SGHDT and CDR2 YYEEEE. The CDR3 is made up of 16 amino acids. CDR3 sequence: CTSSEGTVSSGNTIYF. The DNA for the CDR3 is TGTACCAGCAGCGAGGGAACGGTGAGCTCTGGAAACACCATATATTTT. Using reference TRBV5-6 and TRBJ1-3 for the parts outside the CDR3, the full variable domain is DAGVTQSPTHLIKTRGQQVTLRCSPKSGHDTVSWYQQALGQGPQFIFQYYEEEERQRGNFPDRFSGHQFPNYSSELNVNALLLGDSALYLCTSSEGTVSSGNTIYFGEGSWLTVV.

J is TRBJ2-1 and V is TRBV2; TRBD2 is a possible D gene (7 bases). CDR1 SNHLY and CDR2 FYNNEI come from the germline V gene. Trimming cost V 8 bases and J 5 bases, with 13 bases left between them. CDR3 size: 13 residues. The CDR3 loop reads CASFRGANNEQFF. CDR3 DNA: TGTGCCAGCTTTCGGGGGGCGAACAATGAGCAGTTCTTC.

The genes are TRBV7-6 and TRBJ2-2; maybe TRBD1 (5 bases). This CDR3 spans 14 amino acids. Deletions cut 11 bases from V and 6 bases from J, with 19 bases between. CDR1 SGHVS and CDR2 FNYEAQ come from the germline V gene. CDR3 sequence (DNA): TGTGCCGTCTACTCCGGCAGGGCGGCCGGGGAGCTGTTTTTT. Its translation is CAVYSGRAAGELFF. Full variable domain (missing parts from reference TRBV7-6 and TRBJ2-2): GAGVSQSPRYKVTKRGQDVALRCDPISGHVSLYWYRQALGQGPEFLTYFNYEAQQDKSGLPNDRFSAERPEGSISTLTIQRTEQRDSAMYRCAVYSGRAAGELFFGEGSRLTVL.

This clone was recorded once. The chain is built from TRBV5-1 and TRBJ2-1, with a tentative D call TRBD1 (6 bases). V lost 1 base and J 9 bases, leaving 8 bases between the germline ends. CDR1 and CDR2 (germline): SGHRS, YFSETQ. The CDR3 is 12 amino acids. In DNA, the CDR3 is TGCGCCAGCAGCTTGCGAGGGGGTGAGCAGTTCTTC. The encoded protein is CASSLRGGEQFF.

There are a few counts of this clone. The chain has TRBV5-6 and TRBJ1-2; TRBD1 is a possible D gene (6 bases). CDR1 is SGHDT, CDR2 YYEEEE, per germline. The CDR3 loop spans 16 amino acids. Trimming took off 4 bases at V and 4 bases at J, with 20 bases between the two ends. CDR3 residues: CASSPWGGERLYGYTF. The CDR3 coding sequence is TGTGCCAGCAGCCCGTGGGGGGGCGAACGACTCTATGGCTACACCTTC.

The V and J genes are TRBV19 and TRBJ1-1, with D unresolved. Germline V gene data show CDR1 as LNHDA and CDR2 as SQIVND (reference sequence). Between the trimmed V and J ends, which lost 3 bases and 11 bases, there was a span of 10 bases. This CDR3 is 11 amino acids long. The CDR3 DNA sequence: TGTGCCAGTAGTATGAAGGGCGGGGCTTTCTTT. Translated: CASSMKGGAFF.

V is TRBV7-9 and J is TRBJ2-1; 10 positions agree with TRBD2. V lost 6 bases, J lost 10 bases, and 6 bases stayed unmatched. The CDR3 is 13 amino acids. Germline V gives CDR1 SEHNR, CDR2 FQNEAQ (reference sequence). The CDR3 bases are TGTGCCAGCAGTTACCTAGCGGGGGTAGAGCAGTTCTTC. It encodes CASSYLAGVEQFF.

The J gene is TRBJ1-1, the V gene TRBV30; D remains ambiguous. CDR3 length equals 12 residues. The germline gives CDR1 GTSNPN, CDR2 SVGIG (reference sequence). Trimming stripped 3 bases from V and 4 bases from J, with 9 bases between. Here the CDR3 DNA reads TGTGCCTGGAGCAGGATAGGCACTGAAGCTTTCTTT. Its translation is CAWSRIGTEAFF.

V usage is TRBV15 and J usage is TRBJ2-5; D possibly corresponds to TRBD2 (5 bases). Per the germline V gene, CDR1 is LNHNV and CDR2 is YYDKDF (reference sequence). Trimming left V 0 bases short and J 5 bases short, with 10 bases between. The CDR3 is 14 amino acids. This CDR3 is CATSRERPSETQYF. As DNA, the CDR3 is TGTGCCACCAGCAGAGAGAGGCCTAGCGAGACCCAGTACTTC.

The chain couples TRBV7-9 to TRBJ1-2, with 8 nucleotides matching TRBD1. The CDR3 extends over 14 amino acids. Per germline, CDR1 SEHNR and CDR2 FQNEAQ (reference sequence). Trimming at V came to 7 bases and at J to 3 bases, leaving 7 bases not matched to a gene. CDR3 protein: CASNFAGGHYGYTF. CDR3 DNA sequence: TGTGCCAGCAACTTCGCAGGGGGCCACTATGGCTACACCTTC.